One and the same sample provided the 30 T cell receptor beta chains below, sequenced in a study of OX40 agonist ivuxolimab in advanced cancers. Generated by immunoSEQ multiplex PCR, the TCRdb table keeps only in-frame clones and is missing some. The profile shows approximately 35,000 clones, about 80% of them singletons. Source: CD4+ or CD8+ T cells sorted from blood, taken in a trial of the OX40 agonist ivuxolimab. These receptors originate from an adult with an advanced solid tumor such as melanoma, head and neck, liver or kidney cancer.

This clone came up many times. V usage is TRBV2 and J usage is TRBJ1-1; 8 positions agree with TRBD1. V dropped 3 bases and J dropped 5; count of bases not matched to a gene: 5. Germline lookup yields CDR1 SNHLY and CDR2 FYNNEI. The CDR3 sequence is 14 residues long. CDR3: CASSEAGGYTEAFF. As DNA, the CDR3 is TGTGCCAGCAGTGAGGCAGGGGGCTATACTGAAGCTTTCTTT.

This chain uses TRBV6-5 with TRBJ1-2; D gene uncertain. CDR1 is MNHEY and CDR2 is SVGAGI in the germline V gene. The V and J ends lost 7 bases and 7 bases respectively, with 10 bases between them. The CDR3 runs to 11 residues. CDR3 amino acids: CASTQGSGYTF. As DNA, the CDR3 is TGTGCCAGCACCCAAGGATCTGGCTACACCTTC.

Comments on this clone: Relative to the germline gene, one junction end is altered; a read error may explain this. The genes are TRBV6-6 and TRBJ2-3; 9 positions match TRBD2. In germline, CDR1 is MNHNY, CDR2 SVGAGI (reference sequence). The CDR3 covers 15 residues. The CDR3 protein is CASSYSGTSIDTQYF. The CDR3 coding sequence is TGTGCCAGCAGTTACTCCGGGACTAGCATAGATACGCAGTATTTT.

This sequence joins TRBV6-5 and TRBJ1-2; D uncertain. This CDR3 contains 13 residues. Trimming took off 5 bases at V and 9 bases at J, with 16 bases between the two ends. Germline-derived CDR1 and CDR2 are MNHEY and SVGAGI. The CDR3 spells CASSSRSERSYTF. For the CDR3, the DNA is TGTGCCAGCAGTAGCAGGTCCGAAAGGAGCTACACCTTC.

The V and J genes are TRBV7-2 and TRBJ2-3; TRBD2 matches 7 bases. The V and J ends lost 0 bases and 2 bases, in that order; junction bases with no gene match: 5. Germline loops: CDR1 SGHTA, CDR2 FQGNSA. The CDR3 runs 16 residues. This chain's CDR3 is CASSLAGAGFTDTQYF. In DNA form, the CDR3 reads TGTGCCAGCAGCTTAGCCGGAGCGGGGTTCACAGATACGCAGTATTTT.

This rearrangement joins TRBV7-9 to TRBJ1-1; 7 nucleotides line up with TRBD1. The junction had 6 bases not matched to a gene; V was cut back by 4 bases and J by 1 base. The CDR3 covers 15 residues. Per the germline V gene, CDR1 is SEHNR and CDR2 is FQNEAQ (reference sequence). The CDR3 sequence is CASSSFDRANTEAFF. CDR3 bases: TGTGCCAGCAGCTCCTTCGACAGGGCGAACACTGAAGCTTTCTTT.

This chain links TRBV5-6 with TRBJ2-2, with D perhaps assigned TRBD1 or TRBD2 (5 bases each). CDR1 is SGHDT and CDR2 is YYEEEE in the germline V gene. CDR3 length: 15 residues. The V gene lost 2 bases and the J gene lost 5 bases, with 13 bases spanning the gap. CDR3 sequence reads: CASSLLQRGTGELFF. The CDR3 DNA reads TGTGCCAGCAGCTTACTACAGAGGGGAACCGGGGAGCTGTTTTTT.

V usage is TRBV5-1 and J usage is TRBJ1-4; D gene unclear. V dropped 4 bases and J dropped 5 bases, with 18 bases sitting between them. Germline V gives CDR1 SGHRS, CDR2 YFSETQ. The CDR3 has 16 residues. The CDR3 DNA reads as TGCGCCAGCAGCGCGAACGGCGGGGTAGGGAATGAAAAACTGTTTTTT. The encoded protein is CASSANGGVGNEKLFF.

The chain links TRBV7-9 to TRBJ2-5; D tentatively fits TRBD1 or TRBD2 (6 bases each). The CDR3 spans 14 residues. Trimming shortened V by 2 bases and J by 2 bases, and 9 bases separated the two germline ends. The germline V gene has CDR1 SEHNR and CDR2 FQNEAQ (reference sequence). The CDR3 here is CASSLTGAQETQYF. CDR3 DNA: TGTGCCAGCAGCTTAACGGGGGCACAAGAGACCCAGTACTTC.

The gene calls are TRBV19 and TRBJ1-3, with D possibly matching TRBD1 (6 bases). V dropped 5 bases and J dropped 0 bases, with 14 bases sitting between them. Germline V gene lookup returns CDR1 LNHDA and CDR2 SQIVND (reference sequence). The CDR3 runs 16 residues. The CDR3 region is CASSFSGADSGNTIYF. CDR3 nucleotide sequence: TGTGCCAGTAGTTTCTCGGGGGCAGACTCTGGAAACACCATATATTTT.

The V call is TRBV6-6, the J call TRBJ1-3; D not certain. Germline loops: CDR1 MNHNY, CDR2 SVGAGI (reference sequence). The germline V and J ends were trimmed by 2 bases and 0 bases, with 8 bases remaining between them. The CDR3 length is 15 residues. The CDR3 bases are TGTGCCAGCAGTTACGGGTCCTCCTCTGGAAACACCATATATTTT. Translated: CASSYGSSSGNTIYF.

This chain joins TRBV6-1 and TRBJ1-3, with no clear D. Between the trimmed V and J ends, which lost 4 bases and 5 bases, there was a span of 9 bases. Germline CDR1 reads MNHNS; CDR2 reads SASEGT. The CDR3 runs 13 residues. The CDR3 coding sequence is TGTGCCAGCAGTGGAAGCAGCCGAAACACCATATATTTT. It specifies CASSGSSRNTIYF.

This clone was seen more than once but under ten times. The rearrangement uses TRBV4-1 and TRBJ1-1, with D perhaps TRBD1 (5 bases). The V and J ends lost 2 bases and 1 base respectively, with 8 bases between them. Germline CDR1 reads MGHRA; CDR2 reads YSYEKL. The CDR3 is 14 amino acids. The CDR3 DNA is TGCGCCAGCAGCCAACTTACAGGGAACACTGAAGCTTTCTTT. Its protein is CASSQLTGNTEAFF.

A note on this clone: At one end the junction does not follow the germline gene, possibly because of a read error. The rearrangement joins TRBV5-1 to TRBJ1-2; D not resolved. Germline V gene data show CDR1 as SGHRS and CDR2 as YFSETQ. This CDR3 contains 12 residues. The CDR3 loop is CASRTYNGRFSF. CDR3 DNA: TGCGCCAGCAGAACTTACAACGGCCGCTTCTCCTTC.

The chain links TRBV5-1 to TRBJ1-2; D unresolved. Deletions cut 2 bases from V and 5 bases from J, with 10 bases between. CDR3 length: 13 amino acids. Germline lookup yields CDR1 SGHRS and CDR2 YFSETQ. CDR3 sequence (DNA): TGCGCCAGCAGCTTAGGAGAGCCTTATGGCTACACCTTC. Residues: CASSLGEPYGYTF.

This chain joins TRBV9 and TRBJ2-3; 13 bases are shared with TRBD2. Germline V gene sequence: CDR1 SGDLS, CDR2 YYNGEE. The CDR3 runs 16 residues. J gave up 3 bases and V 4 bases, and 5 bases lay outside the gene matches. The CDR3 spells CASSLGLAGTTDTQYF. Here the CDR3 DNA reads TGTGCCAGCAGCTTGGGACTAGCGGGGACAACAGATACGCAGTATTTT.

The gene calls are TRBV6-5 and TRBJ1-4, with a tentative D call TRBD1 (6 bases). The V end was cut by 4 bases, the J end by 8 bases, with 14 bases between. The CDR3 sequence is 14 residues long. From germline, CDR1 is MNHEY and CDR2 SVGAGI. The chain's CDR3 is CASSFRDTSEKLFF. The CDR3, as DNA: TGTGCCAGCAGTTTCCGGGACACCAGCGAAAAACTGTTTTTT.

CDR3 amino acids: CASSLGATGGSYEQYF. The DNA for the CDR3 is TGCGCCAGCAGCCTAGGGGCGACAGGGGGCTCCTACGAGCAGTACTTC. This chain uses TRBV23-1 with TRBJ2-7; 9 bases agree with TRBD1. TRBV23-1 is reported as an ORF; its role is uncertain. Trimming removed 6 bases from V and 0 bases from J; junction bases left unmatched: 9. The CDR3 is made up of 16 amino acids.

The V call is TRBV6-6, the J call TRBJ2-7; D ambiguous. Germline CDR1 is MNHNY and CDR2 is SVGAGI (reference sequence). CDR3 length: 13 amino acids. Deletions cut 4 bases from V and 0 bases from J, with 7 bases between. This CDR3 is CASSSLGSYEQYF. CDR3 coding DNA: TGTGCCAGCAGTTCCCTCGGCTCCTACGAGCAGTACTTC.

The chain combines TRBV10-1 with TRBJ2-1; D is unclear. The CDR3 loop spans 12 amino acids. Trimming took 8 bases from V and 9 from J, leaving 14 bases between them. Germline-derived CDR1 and CDR2 are WNHNN and SYGVQD (reference sequence). In DNA form, the CDR3 reads TGCGCCAGCCGTCTAGGATCGGGTGAGCAGTTCTTC. Translated, it gives CASRLGSGEQFF.

V usage is TRBV10-2 and J usage is TRBJ1-1; D unresolved. This CDR3 contains 14 residues. The germline V gene has CDR1 WSHSY and CDR2 SAAADI. Trimming took off 5 bases at V and 1 base at J, with 11 bases between the two ends. This CDR3 reads CASSRTLTNTEAFF. CDR3 DNA sequence: TGCGCCAGCAGTCGGACGCTAACGAACACTGAAGCTTTCTTT.

This clone was counted once. This chain uses TRBV25-1 with TRBJ2-1; 8 bases map to TRBD1. V lost 5 bases, J lost 8 bases, and 5 bases stayed unmatched. This CDR3 is 13 amino acids long. The germline gives CDR1 MGHDK, CDR2 SYGVNS. CDR3 nucleotide sequence: TGTGCCAGCAGTCCGACAGGGGCCCATGAGCAGTTCTTC. Amino acid sequence: CASSPTGAHEQFF.

The CDR3: CASSLPRTGGGYEQYF. For the CDR3, the DNA is TGTGCCAGCAGTTTACCTCGGACAGGGGGTGGGTACGAGCAGTACTTC. The chain uses TRBV28 and TRBJ2-7; 10 bases align to TRBD1. V trimming: 2 bases; J trimming: 4 bases; junction bases outside the gene matches: 8. Germline CDR1 and CDR2: MDHEN and SYDVKM. The CDR3 is 16 residues long.

There are a few counts of this clone. This sequence joins TRBV29-1 and TRBJ2-3, with a possible D match to TRBD2 (6 bases). This CDR3 contains 16 residues. CDR1 and CDR2 (germline): SQVTM, ANQGSEA. V lost 1 base to trimming and J lost 1 base, with 15 bases between them. CDR3 DNA sequence: TGCAGCGTTGAAGGCGGGCGAGGCGGGGGCACAGATACGCAGTATTTT. Its translation is CSVEGGRGGGTDTQYF.

This clone was detected a few times. The genes are TRBV6-5 and TRBJ1-5, with 9 bases fitting TRBD1. Germline assignment: CDR1 MNHEY and CDR2 SVGAGI. With 7 bases clipped from V and 1 base from J, the junction kept 2 bases outside the gene matches. CDR3 size: 14 residues. The CDR3, as DNA: TGTGCCAGCAAGACAGGGGGAAGCAATCAGCCCCAGCATTTT. Translated, it gives CASKTGGSNQPQHF.

The chain combines TRBV5-5 with TRBJ2-3; 11 nucleotides align to TRBD2. In germline, CDR1 is SGHKS, CDR2 YYEKEE (reference sequence). This CDR3 region has 16 residues. V lost 6 bases, J lost 3 bases, and 9 bases stayed unmatched. Written as DNA, the CDR3 is TGTGCCAGCAACTCTTTAGCGGGGGGGCCTACAGATACGCAGTATTTT. Amino acids: CASNSLAGGPTDTQYF.

The sample holds one count of this clone. The V call is TRBV7-6, the J call TRBJ1-2; no firm D call. V gave up 1 base and J gave up 2 bases, with 8 bases separating them. Germline values: CDR1 SGHVS, CDR2 FNYEAQ. This CDR3 is built from 14 residues. CDR3 sequence reads: CASSLDPWNYGYTF. The DNA of the CDR3 is TGTGCCAGCAGCTTAGATCCCTGGAACTATGGCTACACCTTC.

The CDR3 DNA follows: TGTGCCAGCAGTCCCGGGGGAACTAGGGTCGAGCAGTACTTC. Amino acid sequence: CASSPGGTRVEQYF. The chain is built from TRBV27 and TRBJ2-7, with D possibly TRBD2 on 6 matching bases. The CDR3 runs to 14 residues. Trimming removed 5 bases at V and 6 bases at J, with 17 bases between. CDR1 is MNHEY and CDR2 is SMNVEV in the germline V gene (reference sequence).

The chain joins TRBV19 to TRBJ1-2; D remains unclear. CDR1 and CDR2 (germline): LNHDA, SQIVND (reference sequence). V was cut by 4 bases and J by 6 bases, with 18 bases left in between. The CDR3 has 15 residues. The CDR3 coding sequence is TGTGCCAGTAGTACCCTCCTGGGGAATCGGCATGGCTACACCTTC. Residues: CASSTLLGNRHGYTF.

In its sample, this clone was seen a few times. The chain carries TRBV19 and TRBJ2-3; 10 nucleotides agree with TRBD2. The germline V gene has CDR1 LNHDA and CDR2 SQIVND (reference sequence). CDR3 length: 15 residues. V was clipped by 5 bases and J by 2 bases; unmatched bases: 4. CDR3 nucleotide sequence: TGTGCCAGTAGTCAGACTAGCGGGCTCACAGATACGCAGTATTTT. Its translation is CASSQTSGLTDTQYF.